The rows below give T cell receptor beta chains drawn from one sample of a study of blood T cell repertoires in COVID-19. Profiling relied on immunoSEQ multiplex PCR, and the TCRdb table lists in-frame clones only, not all of them. The table records more than 100,000 clones, just under 85% of them present only once. Sequencing was carried out using peripheral blood. The receptors originated from a woman aged 45-65 years with acute or convalescent COVID-19. Both conserved end residues are trimmed from each CDR3.

>TRBV29-1|11|TRBJ1-1
SAGNTGSTEAF
>TRBV5-1|14|TRBJ2-2
ASSLDGQGNTGELF
>TRBV10-1|8|TRBJ1-1
AKDQGEAF
>TRBV25-1|13|TRBJ2-7
ASSDPGTPTYEQY
>TRBV30|11|TRBJ1-6
AWQPGLRSPLH
>TRBV9|12|TRBJ1-1
ASSTGTVNTEAF
>TRBV2|12|TRBJ1-6
ASSPDSQNSPLH
>TRBV5-6|15|TRBJ1-2
ASSSKRDRTQMVGYT
>TRBV19|12|TRBJ1-5
ASRAGPSNQPQH
>TRBV5-1|13|TRBJ1-2
ASSLGGEPDYGYT
>TRBV9|15|TRBJ1-2
ASSSPGQGARNYGYT
>TRBV19|13|TRBJ2-2
ASSTPGSNTGELF
>TRBV13|13|TRBJ2-7
ASSPSGATAYEQY
>TRBV4-1|11|TRBJ1-1
ASSPNAGFEAF
>TRBV6-5|11|TRBJ1-2
ASKGQGDYGYT